These T cell receptor beta chains were read from a single sample in a study of response to subunit inactivated influenza vaccine. MiXCR, applied by TCRdb to the RT-PCR reads, yields one record per CDR3 protein. Altogether hundreds of thousands of distinct CDR3 sequences are present, around 14% being singletons, with the ten largest covering 11%. The sequencing used PBMCs from blood, collected 12 days after vaccination. These receptors all come from a man aged 45-65 years who received an inactivated influenza vaccine. Each CDR3 is given without its conserved first and last residue. The order of the fields is J gene, V gene, CDR3 protein.

j_call: TRBJ1-5; v_call: TRBV10-2; cdr3_aa: ASSESTGGRNQPQH
j_call: TRBJ1-6; v_call: TRBV19; cdr3_aa: ASSKTGGNSPLH
j_call: TRBJ2-1; v_call: TRBV7-2; cdr3_aa: ASSLTESGLPYNEQF
j_call: TRBJ2-3; v_call: TRBV20-1; cdr3_aa: SAMDPSDDTQY
j_call: TRBJ2-7; v_call: TRBV7-2; cdr3_aa: ASSLRTSHEQY
j_call: TRBJ2-7; v_call: TRBV28; cdr3_aa: ASSSAWTGISYEQY
j_call: TRBJ1-1; v_call: TRBV11-2; cdr3_aa: ASSQNRDEAF
j_call: TRBJ2-3; v_call: TRBV9; cdr3_aa: ASSVAGGLGSDTQY
j_call: TRBJ2-1; v_call: TRBV6-2/TRBV6-3; cdr3_aa: ASSYSREKRRSYNEQF
j_call: TRBJ2-5; v_call: TRBV7-9; cdr3_aa: ASSLDVRDGTQY
j_call: TRBJ1-3; v_call: TRBV12-3/TRBV12-4; cdr3_aa: ASSFRAGNTIY
j_call: TRBJ2-5; v_call: TRBV20-1; cdr3_aa: SAGQGARETQY
j_call: TRBJ2-6; v_call: TRBV4-3; cdr3_aa: ASSQDFPLGANVLT
j_call: TRBJ1-4; v_call: TRBV7-8; cdr3_aa: ASSLAAGHNEKLF
j_call: TRBJ2-1; v_call: TRBV28; cdr3_aa: ASSHGTTNNEQF
j_call: TRBJ2-1; v_call: TRBV6-5; cdr3_aa: ASSYPPLGGRGYNEQF
j_call: TRBJ2-6; v_call: TRBV19; cdr3_aa: ASTASGGANVLT
j_call: TRBJ2-7; v_call: TRBV7-2; cdr3_aa: ASSPHMGTFYEQY
j_call: TRBJ2-1; v_call: TRBV10-3; cdr3_aa: AISGGGDRGPREQF
j_call: TRBJ2-7; v_call: TRBV4-2; cdr3_aa: ASSPQMGGYYEQY
j_call: TRBJ1-5; v_call: TRBV5-5; cdr3_aa: ASSLVGYGKPQH
j_call: TRBJ2-5; v_call: TRBV29-1; cdr3_aa: SAEPQEETQY
j_call: TRBJ1-1; v_call: TRBV14; cdr3_aa: ASSQWQGAEAF
j_call: TRBJ2-3; v_call: TRBV4-3; cdr3_aa: ASSPQGAGGGTDTQY
j_call: TRBJ1-2; v_call: TRBV18; cdr3_aa: ASSPDNRYT
j_call: TRBJ2-4; v_call: TRBV7-9; cdr3_aa: ASSLPEAKNIQY
j_call: TRBJ2-7; v_call: TRBV5-6; cdr3_aa: ASSLDAVEQY
j_call: TRBJ1-2; v_call: TRBV29-1; cdr3_aa: SVLWNYGYT
j_call: TRBJ2-5; v_call: TRBV28; cdr3_aa: ASSPQGALETQY
j_call: TRBJ2-7; v_call: TRBV28; cdr3_aa: ASSLGDRGNEQY
j_call: TRBJ2-1; v_call: TRBV12-3/TRBV12-4; cdr3_aa: ASSGGRKTYNEQF
j_call: TRBJ2-4; v_call: TRBV6-6; cdr3_aa: SSGLAKNIQY
j_call: TRBJ1-1; v_call: TRBV7-9; cdr3_aa: ASSIRAANTEAF
j_call: TRBJ1-1; v_call: TRBV7-9; cdr3_aa: ASSLGQINTEAF
j_call: TRBJ2-5; v_call: TRBV11-2; cdr3_aa: ASSPGVEYQETQY
j_call: TRBJ2-7; v_call: TRBV27; cdr3_aa: ASTRTGASGEQY
j_call: TRBJ2-5; v_call: TRBV11-3; cdr3_aa: ASSLVGVPAGGEETQY
j_call: TRBJ2-7; v_call: TRBV13; cdr3_aa: ASSITSFEQY
j_call: TRBJ1-1; v_call: TRBV3-1; cdr3_aa: ASSQGSWDTEAF
j_call: TRBJ2-7; v_call: TRBV6-5; cdr3_aa: ASSYSRGAVDEQY
j_call: TRBJ2-1; v_call: TRBV29-1; cdr3_aa: SVLGASGYYNEQF
j_call: TRBJ1-1; v_call: TRBV5-6; cdr3_aa: ASSLSGRETEAF
j_call: TRBJ2-3; v_call: TRBV2; cdr3_aa: ASLKGTEPDTQY
j_call: TRBJ2-4; v_call: TRBV28; cdr3_aa: ASSSRRPFGDIQY
j_call: TRBJ2-7; v_call: TRBV7-9; cdr3_aa: ASSFGRVSYEQY
j_call: TRBJ2-7; v_call: TRBV12-3/TRBV12-4; cdr3_aa: ASSSDRGSSYEQY
j_call: TRBJ2-3; v_call: TRBV7-2; cdr3_aa: ASSSSLLAGARDTQY
j_call: TRBJ2-7; v_call: TRBV21-1; cdr3_aa: ASRPVGLRGGEQY
j_call: TRBJ1-1; v_call: TRBV7-2; cdr3_aa: ASSSGNPGSEAF
j_call: TRBJ2-3; v_call: TRBV18; cdr3_aa: ASSPPRLAGGDTQY
j_call: TRBJ1-1; v_call: TRBV5-1; cdr3_aa: ASSQFGGRGTEAF
j_call: TRBJ2-1; v_call: TRBV28; cdr3_aa: ASRYPPWDRGDNEQF
j_call: TRBJ2-1; v_call: TRBV24-1; cdr3_aa: ATSDPQRGQSYNEQF
j_call: TRBJ2-4; v_call: TRBV20-1; cdr3_aa: SASRREGFRIQY
j_call: TRBJ2-5; v_call: TRBV7-9; cdr3_aa: ASSLRDYEETQY
j_call: TRBJ2-1; v_call: TRBV6-1; cdr3_aa: ASSPTRTYEQF
j_call: TRBJ2-4; v_call: TRBV12-3/TRBV12-4; cdr3_aa: ASETTGAKNIQY